This entry lists 14 T cell receptor beta chains sequenced from one sample in a study of patients and donors after allogeneic stem cell transplantation. TCRdb processed the RT-PCR reads anew with MiXCR; each CDR3 protein has one entry. The table has approximately 200,000 distinct CDR3 sequences, 41% seen once. Sequencing was performed on blood, either unsorted or a sorted T cell fraction (not recorded which). The receptors shown here come from a human donor who was either an allogeneic HSCT recipient or a stem cell or donor lymphocyte infusion donor (not recorded which). It is not recorded whose cells these are; they may come from a transplant donor.

The chain couples TRBV3-1 to TRBJ2-5; 9 positions agree with TRBD2. This CDR3 spans 18 amino acids. Germline CDR1 LGHDT, CDR2 YNNKEL (reference sequence). The V segment lost 0 bases and the J segment 0 bases; nucleotides outside the gene matches: 8. The CDR3 bases are TGTGCCAGCAGCCAAGAAGGAGTAGCGGGGGAGTACCAAGAGACCCAGTACTTC. Its protein is CASSQEGVAGEYQETQYF.

This rearrangement joins TRBV7-2 to TRBJ1-5; D remains ambiguous. Germline loops: CDR1 SGHTA, CDR2 FQGNSA. This CDR3 spans 12 amino acids. Trimming left V 4 bases short and J 6 bases short, with 7 bases between. CDR3 sequence: CASSSGIQPQHF. DNA for the CDR3: TGTGCCAGCAGCTCAGGTATTCAGCCCCAGCATTTT.

The chain joins TRBV13 to TRBJ2-5; D unclear. CDR1 PRHDT and CDR2 FYEKMQ come from the germline V gene (reference sequence). The V end was cut by 1 base, the J end by 7 bases, with 16 bases between. The CDR3 has 15 amino acids. This CDR3 is CASSLDTSQPGTQYF. CDR3 nucleotide sequence: TGTGCCAGCAGCTTAGACACATCACAGCCGGGGACCCAGTACTTC.

This clonotype came up a few times. CDR3 nucleotides: TGTGCCAGCAGTTCCCAAGGACCGACGGGGTCTGAAAAACTGTTTTTT. Its translation is CASSSQGPTGSEKLFF. The chain recombines TRBV6-6 with TRBJ1-4; D unclear. Between the trimmed V and J ends, which lost 4 bases and 7 bases, there was a span of 19 bases. Germline V CDR1 and CDR2: MNHNY, SVGAGI (reference sequence). The CDR3 sequence is 16 residues long.

The V call is TRBV11-2, the J call TRBJ1-1, with D perhaps TRBD1 (6 bases). CDR1 is SGHAT, CDR2 FQNNGV, per germline. V dropped 2 bases and J dropped 5 bases, with 9 bases sitting between them. This CDR3 spans 13 amino acids. The CDR3 sequence is CASSLIGGTEAFF. DNA for the CDR3: TGTGCCAGCAGCTTAATAGGGGGGACTGAAGCTTTCTTT.

This chain links TRBV18 with TRBJ2-3; TRBD2 aligns across 7 bases. The germline CDR1 and CDR2 sequences are KGHSH and LQKENI. The CDR3 consists of 14 residues. V trimming: 6 bases; J trimming: 0 bases; junction bases outside the gene matches: 3. CDR3 coding DNA: TGTGCCAGCTCTCTAGCGGCTAGCACAGATACGCAGTATTTT. This translates into CASSLAASTDTQYF.

This clonotype has a handful of counts. The chain combines TRBV25-1 with TRBJ1-1, with a tentative D call TRBD1 (5 bases). Per germline, CDR1 MGHDK and CDR2 SYGVNS. The CDR3 loop spans 13 amino acids. V was clipped by 4 bases and J by 3 bases, with 9 bases between them. Here the CDR3 DNA reads TGTGCCAGCAGTGGGGGCTCTTACACTGAAGCTTTCTTT. Protein product: CASSGGSYTEAFF.

This clonotype has just a few counts. The rearrangement uses TRBV6-2 or TRBV6-3 and TRBJ1-5, with a tentative D call TRBD1 (6 bases). CDR3 length: 18 amino acids. CDR1 and CDR2 (germline): MNHEY, SVGEGT. V dropped 2 bases and J dropped 2 bases, with 19 bases sitting between them. CDR3 protein: CASSYAVWGALGNQPQHF. CDR3 coding DNA: TGTGCCAGCAGTTACGCTGTATGGGGGGCGTTGGGCAATCAGCCCCAGCATTTT.

The chain joins TRBV13 to TRBJ2-1; 10 bases are shared with TRBD1. CDR3 length: 16 residues. V shed 5 bases and J 4 bases; nucleotides not matched to a gene: 8. In germline, CDR1 is PRHDT, CDR2 FYEKMQ (reference sequence). DNA for the CDR3: TGTGCCAGCAGCCCAGCTTCGGGACAGGGGTACAATGAGCAGTTCTTC. Amino acid sequence: CASSPASGQGYNEQFF.

This clonotype has only a few counts. V and J are TRBV12-3 or TRBV12-4 and TRBJ1-2; unclear D gene. There are 13 residues in the CDR3. V was pared by 1 base and J by 4 bases, with 7 bases between. The CDR3 protein is CASSLGGTYGYTF. The CDR3 nucleotides are TGTGCCAGCAGTTTAGGGGGTACCTATGGCTACACCTTC.

CDR3 DNA: TGCGCCAGCAGCTTGGTAGGGACGGAGAAAGAGACCCAGTACTTC. The encoded protein is CASSLVGTEKETQYF. The V and J genes are TRBV5-1 and TRBJ2-5; D could derive from TRBD1 or TRBD2 (5 bases each). Trimming removed 0 bases at V and 3 bases at J, with 12 bases between. Germline CDR1 reads SGHRS; CDR2 reads YFSETQ. The CDR3 sequence is 15 residues long.

J is TRBJ2-1 and V is TRBV29-1; the D call may be TRBD1 or TRBD2 (5 bases each). V lost 3 bases to trimming and J lost 5 bases, with 20 bases between them. The germline V gene has CDR1 SQVTM and CDR2 ANQGSEA. The CDR3 covers 16 residues. CDR3 sequence reads: CSVDGVGTAINNEQFF. CDR3 bases: TGCAGCGTTGATGGTGTTGGGACCGCGATCAACAATGAGCAGTTCTTC.

Only a few counts were recorded for this clonotype. The chain combines TRBV7-9 with TRBJ2-7; D not certain. CDR1 and CDR2 from the germline V gene are SEHNR and FQNEAQ (reference sequence). V lost 1 base and J lost 0, with 7 bases in between. The CDR3 totals 14 residues. The CDR3 nucleotides read TGTGCCAGCAGCTTAGGACAACACTCCTACGAGCAGTACTTC. It specifies CASSLGQHSYEQYF.

The rearrangement uses TRBV5-6 and TRBJ2-7, with 11 bases matching TRBD2. This CDR3 comprises 14 residues. The germline V gene encodes CDR1 SGHDT and CDR2 YYEEEE. The V segment lost 9 bases and the J segment 2 bases; nucleotides outside the gene matches: 7. The CDR3 nucleotides read TGTGCCACCCATCTAGCGGGAGGAACCTACGAGCAGTACTTC. Its protein product is CATHLAGGTYEQYF.